This TCR beta chain derives from a study of metastatic and nonmetastatic thyroid tumors. In its sample, this clone was seen many times. Germline assignment: CDR1 SGHNT and CDR2 YYREEE (reference sequence). The CDR3 loop spans 15 amino acids. V was pared by 1 base and J by 6 bases, with 8 bases of the junction left unmatched. TCRdb reanalyzed the PCR reads via MiXCR. The sample carries around 25,000 clones, more than 25% recorded once. No patient had received any treatment before thyroid surgery. The sequencing sample was made of blood. The TCR originated in a female donor with papillary thyroid cancer or a benign thyroid nodule (not recorded which). Some clones in this sample may be carry-over from other donors' samples. This chain connects TRBV5-4 to TRBJ2-3, with 7 bases that match TRBD1. The CDR3 loop is CASSLRGGALDTQYF. The CDR3 DNA sequence: TGTGCCAGCAGCTTGAGAGGGGGCGCATTGGATACGCAGTATTTT.